The 24 T cell receptor beta chains reported below all come from one sample, sequenced in a study of shared clonotypes between healthy human individuals. The repertoire was sequenced with immunoSEQ multiplex PCR; TCRdb's copy has only in-frame clones and lacks some. The sample records 650,000 to 700,000 clones, 80% to 95% being singletons. The sample was memory CD8+ T cells from PBMCs. Subset indicated: CD45RO+ cells pooled with CCR7-negative TemRA cells. The receptors here all came from a man between 18 and 35 years old in good health. Some clones in this sample may be carry-over from other donors' samples.

This rearrangement joins TRBV6-5 to TRBJ2-7; TRBD2 is a possible D gene (6 bases). Germline V lookup: CDR1 MNHEY, CDR2 SVGAGI. The V end lost 4 bases, the J end lost 5 bases, and 18 bases lay between the germline ends. The CDR3 spans 15 residues. CDR3 nucleotide sequence: TGTGCCAGCAGTTTTTTTCCCGGGACTCGCGACGAGCAGTACTTC. Translated: CASSFFPGTRDEQYF.

This sequence joins TRBV5-1 and TRBJ2-1; D could derive from TRBD1 or TRBD2 (5 bases each). The germline V gene encodes CDR1 SGHRS and CDR2 YFSETQ. V lost 3 bases and J lost 0, with 19 bases in between. The CDR3 has 18 residues. This CDR3 is CASSWNRDVGDSYNEQFF. CDR3 nucleotides: TGCGCCAGCAGCTGGAATCGGGACGTGGGGGACTCCTACAATGAGCAGTTCTTC.

The V gene is TRBV4-1, the J gene TRBJ2-3, with 11 positions matching TRBD2. Per the germline V gene, CDR1 is MGHRA and CDR2 is YSYEKL. V lost 2 bases to trimming and J lost 0 bases; unmatched junction nucleotides: 4. This CDR3 contains 17 residues. The CDR3 DNA reads as TGCGCCAGCAGCCAAAAGACTAGCGGGGCCAGCACAGATACGCAGTATTTT. This codes for CASSQKTSGASTDTQYF.

This chain uses TRBV2 with TRBJ2-1; tentatively, D is TRBD2 (6 bases). Germline CDR1 and CDR2: SNHLY and FYNNEI. CDR3 length: 14 residues. V gave up 7 bases and J gave up 1 base, with 11 bases separating them. CDR3 DNA: TGTGCCAGCATTCGACTAGAGTCCTACAATGAGCAGTTCTTC. This translates into CASIRLESYNEQFF. Based on the CDR3 plus reference TRBV2 and TRBJ2-1, the full variable domain is EPEVTQTPSHQVTQMGQEVILRCVPISNHLYFYWYRQILGQKVEFLVSFYNNEISEKSEIFDDQFSVERPDGSNFTLKIRSTKLEDSAMYFCASIRLESYNEQFFGPGTRLTVL.

This sequence joins TRBV6-6 and TRBJ1-2, with no clear D. Germline CDR1 is MNHNY and CDR2 is SVGAGI (reference sequence). V shed 0 bases and J shed 7 bases, with 15 bases lying between them. There are 15 residues in the CDR3. CDR3 in DNA: TGTGCCAGCAGTTACTCGAATGGTCCCTTCAGTGGCTACACCTTC. Protein sequence: CASSYSNGPFSGYTF.

About this clone itself: Compared with germline, one end of the junction differs, possibly owing to a read error. V is TRBV7-2 and J is TRBJ2-1; 12 bases map to TRBD2. The germline CDR1 and CDR2 sequences are SGHTA and FQGNSA. The length of the CDR3 is 16 residues. The CDR3 region is CASSHPTSGSYSEQFF. For the CDR3, the DNA is TGTGCCAGCAGCCACCCGACTAGCGGGAGTTACAGTGAGCAGTTCTTC. The variable domain in full, completed from reference TRBV7-2 and TRBJ2-1, reads GAGVSQSPSNKVTEKGKDVELRCDPISGHTALYWYRQSLGQGLEFLIYFQGNSAPDKSGLPSDRFSAERTGGSVSTLTIQRTQQEDSAVYLCASSHPTSGSYSEQFFGPGTRLTVL.

The chain has TRBV6-6 and TRBJ2-1; D possibly matches TRBD1 or TRBD2 (5 bases each). Germline CDR1 reads MNHNY; CDR2 reads SVGAGI (reference sequence). V lost 6 bases and J lost 5, with 17 bases in between. The length of the CDR3 is 15 residues. CDR3 sequence reads: CASSPRFMGDNEQFF. The CDR3 DNA sequence: TGTGCCAGCAGCCCCAGGTTTATGGGGGACAATGAGCAGTTCTTC.

The chain recombines TRBV7-9 with TRBJ1-4; 7 bases are shared with TRBD1. The V and J ends lost 5 bases and 7 bases, in that order; junction bases with no gene match: 22. Germline V lookup: CDR1 SEHNR, CDR2 FQNEAQ (reference sequence). The CDR3 consists of 19 residues. The DNA of the CDR3 is TGTGCCAGCAGCACACCTCGTCAGACAGGGACCCGCTCGGGTGAAAAACTGTTTTTT. As protein: CASSTPRQTGTRSGEKLFF.

A note on this clone: This specimen includes other DNA sequences encoding the same CDR3. The chain links TRBV7-9 to TRBJ1-2; no clear D. Trimming removed 5 bases at V and 5 bases at J, with 15 bases between. CDR1 and CDR2 from the germline V gene are SEHNR and FQNEAQ (reference sequence). The CDR3 length is 14 residues. The CDR3 is CASSPSGQVYGYTF. CDR3 bases: TGTGCCAGCAGCCCCTCTGGGCAGGTTTATGGCTACACCTTC.

The CDR3 reads CASTEDRPTDTQYF. The DNA of the CDR3 is TGTGCCAGCACCGAGGACAGACCCACAGATACGCAGTATTTT. This chain connects TRBV2 to TRBJ2-3, with a tentative D call TRBD1 (6 bases). Germline CDR1 and CDR2: SNHLY and FYNNEI. V was shortened by 7 bases and J by 2 bases, with 13 bases between the two germline ends. This CDR3 spans 14 amino acids.

The CDR3 here is CASSHRLVADISSYNEQFF. In DNA form, the CDR3 reads TGCGCCAGCAGCCACCGACTAGTAGCTGACATCAGCTCCTACAATGAGCAGTTCTTC. The rearrangement joins TRBV4-3 to TRBJ2-1; D perhaps matches TRBD2 (6 bases). The ends were cut back, 3 bases at V and 0 bases at J, with 21 bases in the middle. Germline V gene lookup returns CDR1 LGHNA and CDR2 YSLEER. CDR3 size: 19 residues.

Turning to this clone: Within the sample, other DNA sequences also encode this same CDR3. V usage is TRBV28 and J usage is TRBJ2-7, with D hard to call. The germline gives CDR1 MDHEN, CDR2 SYDVKM. V was pared by 4 bases and J by 1 base, with 11 bases between. The CDR3 length is 14 residues. The chain's CDR3 is CASSWVIGSYEQYF. DNA of the CDR3: TGTGCCAGCAGTTGGGTTATTGGGTCCTACGAGCAGTACTTC.

V is TRBV27 and J is TRBJ2-4; D may correspond to TRBD1 or TRBD2 (6 bases each). Germline CDR1 and CDR2: MNHEY and SMNVEV (reference sequence). V was trimmed by 8 bases and J by 4 bases, leaving 18 bases between them. This CDR3 comprises 15 residues. As DNA, the CDR3 is TGTGCCAGCTCACCCCCGGGGGCCCCGAAAAACATTCAGTACTTC. Translating gives CASSPPGAPKNIQYF.

The chain combines TRBV29-1 with TRBJ2-1; D possibly uses TRBD1 or TRBD2 (6 bases each). Trimming removed 6 bases at V and 4 bases at J, with 22 bases between. CDR1 is SQVTM and CDR2 is ANQGSEA in the germline V gene. The length of the CDR3 is 16 residues. For the CDR3, the DNA is TGCAGCGTGGGGGGCCGCCGGTCCCCACCTTACAATGAGCAGTTCTTC. Translated, it gives CSVGGRRSPPYNEQFF.

This chain connects TRBV5-8 to TRBJ1-5; D remains unclear. The CDR3 loop spans 15 amino acids. Germline V CDR1 and CDR2: SGHTS, YDEGEE. V was pared by 6 bases and J by 4 bases, with 17 bases between. The CDR3 loop is CASNPKEPRNQPQHF. CDR3 in DNA: TGTGCCAGCAATCCTAAGGAACCGAGAAATCAGCCCCAGCATTTT.

The count of this clone is one. V and J are TRBV5-6 and TRBJ2-7; no clear D gene. Germline V gene data show CDR1 as SGHDT and CDR2 as YYEEEE. CDR3 length: 15 amino acids. V lost 3 bases and J 2 bases, leaving 15 bases between the germline ends. CDR3 residues: CASSSYLGDTYEQYF. In DNA form, the CDR3 reads TGTGCCAGCAGCTCGTACTTGGGTGACACCTACGAGCAGTACTTC.

The chain is built from TRBV2 and TRBJ2-2, with D unclear. Germline V gene sequence: CDR1 SNHLY, CDR2 FYNNEI. V gave up 1 base and J gave up 6 bases, with 27 bases separating them. There are 20 residues in the CDR3. CDR3 in DNA: TGTGCCAGCAGTGAAGGCCGGCGAAAACCATCTGTTGGGGTCGCCGGGGAGCTGTTTTTT. Amino acid sequence: CASSEGRRKPSVGVAGELFF.

Points on this clone: The sample contains more than one DNA sequence encoding this CDR3. J is TRBJ2-3 and V is TRBV5-4; D is uncertain. V lost 4 bases and J 3 bases, leaving 6 bases between the germline ends. The CDR3 loop spans 12 amino acids. Germline CDR1 reads SGHNT; CDR2 reads YYREEE (reference sequence). CDR3 sequence (DNA): TGTGCCAGCAGCCTTTATACAGATACGCAGTATTTT. Amino acids: CASSLYTDTQYF.

The chain carries TRBV2 and TRBJ1-2; D remains unclear. There are 16 residues in the CDR3. CDR1 is SNHLY and CDR2 is FYNNEI in the germline V gene. The germline V and J ends were trimmed by 6 bases and 0 bases, with 17 bases remaining between them. CDR3 in DNA: TGTGCCAGCAGGGCCGGGAGAATAATCCCTAACTATGGCTACACCTTC. Translation: CASRAGRIIPNYGYTF.

V is TRBV27 and J is TRBJ2-2; D remains unclear. CDR1 is MNHEY, CDR2 SMNVEV, per germline (reference sequence). Trimming took 3 bases from V and 4 from J, leaving 6 bases between them. CDR3 length: 13 residues. CDR3 in DNA: TGTGCCAGCAGTTTGGAGTTCACCGGGGAGCTGTTTTTT. It yields the protein CASSLEFTGELFF.

V gene TRBV19 combines with J gene TRBJ2-1, with 14 bases matching TRBD2. This CDR3 comprises 19 residues. The V gene's germline CDR1 is LNHDA and CDR2 SQIVND (reference sequence). The V gene end was trimmed by 3 bases and the J gene end by 3 bases; junction bases not matched to a gene: 10. The CDR3 is CASSMWSGGLAGDYNEQFF. Written as DNA, the CDR3 is TGTGCCAGTAGTATGTGGTCTGGGGGACTAGCGGGAGACTACAATGAGCAGTTCTTC.

This clone was found once. The chain employs TRBV6-1 and TRBJ2-7, with 9 bases identical to TRBD1. With V trimmed by 6 bases and J by 2 bases, 2 bases remained unmatched. Germline values: CDR1 MNHNS, CDR2 SASEGT. This CDR3 spans 13 amino acids. The CDR3 DNA follows: TGTGCCAGCAGCCGGGACAGGGCCTACGAGCAGTACTTC. This gives the protein CASSRDRAYEQYF.

This chain connects TRBV4-1 to TRBJ1-2, with 9 bases lining up with TRBD1. V dropped 0 bases and J dropped 4; count of bases not matched to a gene: 6. Per the germline V gene, CDR1 is MGHRA and CDR2 is YSYEKL. This CDR3 region has 16 residues. The CDR3 nucleotides are TGCGCCAGCAGCCAAGATCAGGACAGGGGAGCCTATGGCTACACCTTC. Residues: CASSQDQDRGAYGYTF.

The J gene is TRBJ2-3, the V gene TRBV18; the match to TRBD2 covers 13 bases. V lost 1 base to trimming and J lost 7 bases; unmatched junction nucleotides: 8. Germline V gene data show CDR1 as KGHSH and CDR2 as LQKENI. CDR3 size: 17 residues. The CDR3 nucleotides read TGTGCCAGCTCACCACGGGGACTAGCGGGAATAGTAAATACGCAGTATTTT. This sequence encodes CASSPRGLAGIVNTQYF.